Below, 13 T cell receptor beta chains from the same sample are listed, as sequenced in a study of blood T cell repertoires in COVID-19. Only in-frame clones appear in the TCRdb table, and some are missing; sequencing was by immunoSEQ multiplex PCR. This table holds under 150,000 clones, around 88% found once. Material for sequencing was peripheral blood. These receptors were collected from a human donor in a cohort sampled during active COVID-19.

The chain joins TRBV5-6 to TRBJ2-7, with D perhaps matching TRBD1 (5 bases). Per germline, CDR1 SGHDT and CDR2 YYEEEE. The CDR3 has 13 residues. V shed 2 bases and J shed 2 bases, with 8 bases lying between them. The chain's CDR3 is CASSFWTPYEQYF. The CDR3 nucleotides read TGTGCCAGCAGCTTCTGGACACCCTACGAGCAGTACTTC.

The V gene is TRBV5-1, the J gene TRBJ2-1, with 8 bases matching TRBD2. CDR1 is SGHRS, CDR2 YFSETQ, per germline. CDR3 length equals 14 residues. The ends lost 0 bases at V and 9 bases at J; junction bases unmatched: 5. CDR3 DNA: TGCGCCAGCAGCTTGGACGGGGGGGCAGGTGAGCAGTTCTTC. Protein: CASSLDGGAGEQFF.

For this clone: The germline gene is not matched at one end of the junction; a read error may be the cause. This CDR3 is CASSLSIFPLKSF. The DNA of the CDR3 is TGTGCCAGCAGCTTAAGCATTTTTCCGCTTAAATCTTTT. The genes are TRBV5-6 and TRBJ2-3, with D unclear. Germline lookup yields CDR1 SGHDT and CDR2 YYEEEE. CDR3 length: 13 residues.

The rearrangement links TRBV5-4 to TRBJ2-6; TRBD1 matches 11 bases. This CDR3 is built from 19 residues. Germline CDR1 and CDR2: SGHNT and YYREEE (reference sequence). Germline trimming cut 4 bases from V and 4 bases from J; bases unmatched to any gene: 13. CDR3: CASSPRPGQGGWGANVLTF. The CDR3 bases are TGTGCCAGCAGCCCCCGGCCGGGACAGGGGGGGTGGGGGGCCAACGTCCTGACTTTC.

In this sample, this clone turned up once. CDR3 sequence reads: CASRPGRDSFNEQFF. The CDR3 bases are TGTGCCAGCAGGCCTGGCCGGGACAGTTTCAATGAGCAGTTCTTC. The chain has TRBV6-5 and TRBJ2-1; 7 nucleotides match TRBD1. This CDR3 is 15 amino acids long. CDR1 is MNHEY and CDR2 is SVGAGI in the germline V gene. Trimming at V came to 6 bases and at J to 6 bases, leaving 11 bases not matched to a gene.

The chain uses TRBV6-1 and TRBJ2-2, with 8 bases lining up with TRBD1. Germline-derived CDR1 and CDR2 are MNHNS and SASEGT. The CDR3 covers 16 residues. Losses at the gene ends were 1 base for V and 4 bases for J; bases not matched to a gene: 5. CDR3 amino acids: CASSEVRTGSTGELFF. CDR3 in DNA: TGTGCCAGCAGTGAAGTGCGGACAGGGAGCACCGGGGAGCTGTTTTTT.

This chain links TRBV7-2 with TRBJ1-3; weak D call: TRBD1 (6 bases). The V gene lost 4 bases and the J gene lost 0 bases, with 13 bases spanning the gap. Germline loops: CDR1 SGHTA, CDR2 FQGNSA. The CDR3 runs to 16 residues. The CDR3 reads CASSSSGALSGNTIYF. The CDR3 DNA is TGTGCCAGCAGCTCCTCAGGGGCCCTCTCTGGAAACACCATATATTTT.

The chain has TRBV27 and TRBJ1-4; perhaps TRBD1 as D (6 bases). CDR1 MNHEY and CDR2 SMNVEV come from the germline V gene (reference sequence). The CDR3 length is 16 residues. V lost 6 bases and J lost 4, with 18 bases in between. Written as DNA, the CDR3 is TGTGCCAGCAGACCAGTCTCGGGGGGCCTTAATGAAAAACTGTTTTTT. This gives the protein CASRPVSGGLNEKLFF. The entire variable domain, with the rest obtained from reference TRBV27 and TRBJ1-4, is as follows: EAQVTQNPRYLITVTGKKLTVTCSQNMNHEYMSWYRQDPGLGLRQIYYSMNVEVTDKGDVPEGYKVSRKEKRNFPLILESPSPNQTSLYFCASRPVSGGLNEKLFFGSGTQLSVL.

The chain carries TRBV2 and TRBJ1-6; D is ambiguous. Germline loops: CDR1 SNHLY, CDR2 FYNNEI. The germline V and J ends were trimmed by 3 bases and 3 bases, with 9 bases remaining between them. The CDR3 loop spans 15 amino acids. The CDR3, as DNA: TGTGCCAGCAGTGAGGAGGGCAGCTATAATTCACCCCTCCACTTT. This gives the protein CASSEEGSYNSPLHF.

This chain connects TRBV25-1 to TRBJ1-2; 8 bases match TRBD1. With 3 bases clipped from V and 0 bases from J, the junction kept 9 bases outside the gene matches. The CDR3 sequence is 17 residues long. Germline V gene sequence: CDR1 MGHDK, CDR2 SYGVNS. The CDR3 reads CASSEAGGGKANYGYTF. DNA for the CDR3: TGTGCCAGCAGTGAGGCAGGGGGCGGTAAGGCTAACTATGGCTACACCTTC.

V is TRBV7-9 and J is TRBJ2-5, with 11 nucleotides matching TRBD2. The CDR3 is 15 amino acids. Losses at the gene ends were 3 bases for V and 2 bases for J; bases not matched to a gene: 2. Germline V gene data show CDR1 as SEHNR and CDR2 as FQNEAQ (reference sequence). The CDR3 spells CASSFGTSGQETQYF. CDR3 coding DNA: TGTGCCAGCAGCTTCGGGACTAGCGGACAAGAGACCCAGTACTTC.

The CDR3 DNA sequence: TGTGCCACGGCGAGCGGGGGGGCGAGGAATGAGCAGTTCTTC. Its translation: CATASGGARNEQFF. The V gene is TRBV24-1, the J gene TRBJ2-1; TRBD2 agrees at 10 bases. This CDR3 contains 14 residues. V lost 10 bases to trimming and J lost 7 bases; unmatched junction nucleotides: 9. Germline-derived CDR1 and CDR2 are KGHDR and SFDVKD.

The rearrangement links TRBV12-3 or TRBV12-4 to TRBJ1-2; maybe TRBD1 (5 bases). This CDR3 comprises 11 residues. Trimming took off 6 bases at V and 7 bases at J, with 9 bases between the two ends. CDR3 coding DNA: TGTGCCAGCAGCCCAGGGTCTGGCTACACCTTC. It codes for CASSPGSGYTF.